These 21 T cell receptor beta chains originate from one sample sequenced in a study of T cell responses to AZD1222 COVID-19 vaccine. This table comes from immunoSEQ multiplex PCR, and its TCRdb copy is limited to in-frame clones, with some not included. The sample has approximately 150,000 clones; 85% to 95% are singletons. Here the sequenced sample was peripheral blood, taken on day 0 of AZD1222 vaccination. The receptor source for this set is an adult in good health.

The chain carries TRBV7-8 and TRBJ2-3, with 7 bases fitting TRBD2. This CDR3 contains 16 residues. V gave up 7 bases and J gave up 6 bases; unmatched junction bases: 16. CDR1 is SGHVS and CDR2 is FQNEAQ in the germline V gene. In DNA form, the CDR3 reads TGTGCCAGCACCCCCGCCCTTTTGGGGGGGACGGATACGCAGTATTTT. Translated, it gives CASTPALLGGTDTQYF. Full variable domain (rest looked up from reference TRBV7-8 and TRBJ2-3): GAGVSQSPRYKVAKRGQDVALRCDPISGHVSLFWYQQALGQGPEFLTYFQNEAQLDKSGLPSDRFFAERPEGSVSTLKIQRTQQEDSAVYLCASTPALLGGTDTQYFGPGTRLTVL.

The V gene is TRBV28, the J gene TRBJ2-7; 9 bases line up with TRBD1. This CDR3 is built from 15 residues. The junction had 12 bases not matched to a gene; V was cut back by 6 bases and J by 6 bases. Germline values: CDR1 MDHEN, CDR2 SYDVKM. The DNA for the CDR3 is TGTGCCAGCAGCCGGACAGGGGCAGGAAGGTTCGAGCAGTACTTC. It codes for CASSRTGAGRFEQYF.

In regard to this clone: The sample has other DNA sequences that encode this CDR3 too. This chain joins TRBV30 and TRBJ1-6, with D possibly being TRBD1 (5 bases). Trimming shortened V by 1 base and J by 7 bases, and 8 bases separated the two germline ends. Germline CDR1 is GTSNPN and CDR2 is SVGIG (reference sequence). This CDR3 comprises 13 residues. CDR3 in DNA: TGTGCCTGGAGTGGGGGGGGGAATTCACCCCTCCACTTT. Translation: CAWSGGGNSPLHF.

This clone has only a few counts. This chain joins TRBV6-5 and TRBJ2-7; a possible D gene is TRBD2 (6 bases). V gave up 0 bases and J gave up 1 base, with 13 bases separating them. CDR1 and CDR2 from the germline V gene are MNHEY and SVGAGI. This CDR3 contains 16 residues. The CDR3, as DNA: TGTGCCAGCAGTTACTCGAAGCGGGTGGGGTCCTACGAGCAGTACTTC. Translation gives CASSYSKRVGSYEQYF.

The chain links TRBV3-1 (or the pseudogene TRBV3-2) to TRBJ1-5; D call uncertain. CDR3 length: 13 amino acids. Trimming stripped 0 bases from V and 6 bases from J, with 6 bases between. Germline CDR1 reads LGHDT; CDR2 reads YNNKEL (reference sequence). In DNA form, the CDR3 reads TGTGCCAGCAGCCAAGAACGGGGTCAGCCCCAGCATTTT. This sequence encodes CASSQERGQPQHF.

This chain links TRBV3-1 (or the pseudogene TRBV3-2) with TRBJ2-4; D uncertain. The CDR3 sequence is 16 residues long. Germline V CDR1 and CDR2: LGHDT, YNNKEL (reference sequence). Trimming shortened V by 0 bases and J by 4 bases, and 13 bases separated the two germline ends. The CDR3 DNA is TGTGCCAGCAGCCAAGATTCCCAAATAGATAAAAACATTCAGTACTTC. Translated, it gives CASSQDSQIDKNIQYF.

The chain carries TRBV29-1 and TRBJ2-6; D may be TRBD1 or TRBD2 (5 bases each). Germline CDR1 is SQVTM and CDR2 is ANQGSEA. The CDR3 has 16 residues. Trimming pared 4 bases from V and 0 bases from J, leaving 13 bases between. The CDR3 DNA follows: TGCAGCGTTGGGCCGAGAGGGGACTCTGGGGCCAACGTCCTGACTTTC. It encodes CSVGPRGDSGANVLTF.

The chain links TRBV2 to TRBJ1-1, with D unresolved. The CDR3 contains 13 residues. V shed 4 bases and J shed 1 base, with 7 bases lying between them. CDR1 is SNHLY, CDR2 FYNNEI, per germline. CDR3 amino acids: CASSVGPNTEAFF. CDR3 in DNA: TGTGCCAGCAGTGTTGGCCCGAACACTGAAGCTTTCTTT.

V and J are TRBV9 and TRBJ2-1; D ambiguous. Germline loops: CDR1 SGDLS, CDR2 YYNGEE. This CDR3 comprises 16 residues. V lost 4 bases and J 9 bases, leaving 23 bases between the germline ends. CDR3 residues: CASSPTTGLRWGEQFF. The CDR3 nucleotides are TGTGCCAGCAGCCCTACCACCGGGCTACGCTGGGGTGAGCAGTTCTTC. The whole variable domain, remainder taken from reference TRBV9 and TRBJ2-1, is DSGVTQTPKHLITATGQRVTLRCSPRSGDLSVYWYQQSLDQGLQFLIQYYNGEERAKGNILERFSAQQFPDLHSELNLSSLELGDSALYFCASSPTTGLRWGEQFFGPGTRLTVL.

The gene calls are TRBV19 and TRBJ1-1; tentatively, D is TRBD1 (5 bases). The CDR3 runs to 14 residues. The V end was cut by 3 bases, the J end by 5 bases, with 13 bases between. CDR1 LNHDA and CDR2 SQIVND come from the germline V gene (reference sequence). CDR3 nucleotide sequence: TGTGCCAGTAGTATGCTGAGGGGTGGTACTGAAGCTTTCTTT. Its protein product is CASSMLRGGTEAFF.

This chain links TRBV24-1 with TRBJ2-1; TRBD2 matches 12 bases. This CDR3 is 17 amino acids long. The junction had 7 bases not matched to a gene; V was cut back by 1 base and J by 7 bases. Germline-derived CDR1 and CDR2 are KGHDR and SFDVKD. The CDR3 DNA reads TGTGCCACCAGTGATTTAGCACTAGCGGGGGGTCAGAATGAGCAGTTCTTC. Its translation: CATSDLALAGGQNEQFF.

The chain uses TRBV30 and TRBJ1-1, with TRBD1 as a possible D gene (5 bases). V was cut by 5 bases and J by 4 bases, with 11 bases left in between. CDR1 is GTSNPN and CDR2 is SVGIG in the germline V gene (reference sequence). There are 12 residues in the CDR3. CDR3 nucleotides: TGTGCCTGGTCGGACGGGGCCACTGAAGCTTTCTTT. Its protein product is CAWSDGATEAFF.

The V gene is TRBV2, the J gene TRBJ1-2; perhaps TRBD1 as D (6 bases). CDR3 size: 13 residues. Germline V gives CDR1 SNHLY, CDR2 FYNNEI. V lost 7 bases to trimming and J lost 8 bases, with 17 bases between them. The DNA for the CDR3 is TGTGCCAGCACCTACAGGGCTTCTGGCGGCTACACCTTC. This translates into CASTYRASGGYTF.

The chain has TRBV7-8 and TRBJ2-7, with D possibly being TRBD1 (6 bases). V shed 5 bases and J shed 0 bases, with 17 bases lying between them. Per germline, CDR1 SGHVS and CDR2 FQNEAQ. The CDR3 totals 16 residues. The CDR3 coding sequence is TGTGCCAGCAGCCCGAACCGGGACACTATCTCCTACGAGCAGTACTTC. Translating gives CASSPNRDTISYEQYF. The entire variable domain, with the rest obtained from reference TRBV7-8 and TRBJ2-7, is as follows: GAGVSQSPRYKVAKRGQDVALRCDPISGHVSLFWYQQALGQGPEFLTYFQNEAQLDKSGLPSDRFFAERPEGSVSTLKIQRTQQEDSAVYLCASSPNRDTISYEQYFGPGTRLTVT.

The chain links TRBV7-9 to TRBJ1-1, with D hard to call. V gave up 5 bases and J gave up 0 bases, with 7 bases separating them. The CDR3 covers 13 residues. Germline CDR1 and CDR2: SEHNR and FQNEAQ (reference sequence). The CDR3 bases are TGTGCCAGCAGCCAAATGATGAACACTGAAGCTTTCTTT. Amino acid sequence: CASSQMMNTEAFF. Full variable domain (remainder filled in from reference TRBV7-9 and TRBJ1-1): DTGVSQNPRHKITKRGQNVTFRCDPISEHNRLYWYRQTLGQGPEFLTYFQNEAQLEKSRLLSDRFSAERPKGSFSTLEIQRTEQGDSAMYLCASSQMMNTEAFFGQGTRLTVV.

V and J are TRBV3-1 (or the pseudogene TRBV3-2) and TRBJ2-1; no clear D. CDR1 and CDR2 from the germline V gene are LGHDT and YNNKEL (reference sequence). The length of the CDR3 is 14 residues. Trimming removed 0 bases from V and 6 bases from J, with 9 bases in between. The CDR3 DNA is TGTGCCAGCAGCCAAGAATCCAGGACCAATGAGCAGTTCTTC. It translates to CASSQESRTNEQFF.

The chain has TRBV27 and TRBJ1-2; 7 bases are shared with TRBD1. With V trimmed by 6 bases and J by 7 bases, 8 bases remained unmatched. This CDR3 has 13 amino acids. Germline CDR1 and CDR2: MNHEY and SMNVEV (reference sequence). In DNA form, the CDR3 reads TGTGCCAGCAGACCTACAGGGGTGGGTGGCTACACCTTC. Residues: CASRPTGVGGYTF.

This clone has only one observation. The chain uses TRBV5-1 and TRBJ1-1; a possible D gene is TRBD1 (6 bases). V shed 2 bases and J shed 1 base, with 9 bases lying between them. From germline, CDR1 is SGHRS and CDR2 YFSETQ. There are 14 residues in the CDR3. The CDR3 reads CASSFGGENTEAFF. The CDR3 nucleotides read TGCGCCAGCAGCTTCGGGGGCGAGAACACTGAAGCTTTCTTT.

In this sample, this clone turned up once. V gene TRBV30 combines with J gene TRBJ1-1, with D unresolved. This CDR3 spans 13 amino acids. CDR1 and CDR2 from the germline V gene are GTSNPN and SVGIG (reference sequence). The germline V and J ends were trimmed by 1 base and 4 bases, with 10 bases remaining between them. The DNA of the CDR3 is TGTGCCTGGAGTGAGAGTCGGGGCACTGAAGCTTTCTTT. Protein sequence: CAWSESRGTEAFF.

The V gene is TRBV7-2, the J gene TRBJ2-2; a possible D gene is TRBD2 (6 bases). The CDR3 runs 16 residues. Germline assignment: CDR1 SGHTA and CDR2 FQGNSA. V shed 8 bases and J shed 1 base, with 17 bases lying between them. CDR3 nucleotide sequence: TGTGCCAGCGCCCCCTTTGGAGGGCGGAACACCGGGGAGCTGTTTTTT. This gives the protein CASAPFGGRNTGELFF. The full variable domain, completed using reference TRBV7-2 and TRBJ2-2, is GAGVSQSPSNKVTEKGKDVELRCDPISGHTALYWYRQSLGQGLEFLIYFQGNSAPDKSGLPSDRFSAERTGGSVSTLTIQRTQQEDSAVYLCASAPFGGRNTGELFFGEGSRLTVL.

DNA for the CDR3: TGTGCCAGCAGCCCGCCGCCGGGCGGGGGGGGAGTGGATGAGCAGTTCTTC. As protein: CASSPPPGGGGVDEQFF. The chain carries TRBV5-4 and TRBJ2-1, with 9 nucleotides matching TRBD2. This CDR3 has 17 residues. The germline V gene has CDR1 SGHNT and CDR2 YYREEE (reference sequence). J gave up 8 bases and V 4 bases, and 16 bases lay outside the gene matches.